A selection of T cell receptor beta chains follows, all from one sample in a study of T cell repertoires in cytomegalovirus infection. TCRdb independently ran MiXCR on the reads; one entry per CDR3 protein. The sample holds about 160,000 distinct CDR3 sequences; about 20% are singletons and the top ten take 20% to 30%. These TCRs' antigens remain unknown. Here the sequenced sample was CD8+ T cells from cultured PBMCs, taken from culture after CMV antigen stimulation. The receptors were sampled from a human donor in good health (CMV status not recorded). Some clones in this sample may be carry-over from other donors' samples. Each CDR3 is given with its conserved first and last residue. D genes are given only for firm matches. Expanded clones are given a class, and other clones once, few, many or no size at all.

v_call: TRBV7-2
j_call: TRBJ2-3
d_call: NA
clone_size: NA
cdr3_aa: CASRAGASTDTQYF
cdr3_nt: TGTGCCAGCAGAGCGGGTGCTAGCACAGATACGCAGTATTTT

v_call: TRBV7-9
j_call: TRBJ2-1
d_call: NA
clone_size: few
cdr3_aa: CASNQPGVNEQFF
cdr3_nt: TGTGCCAGCAATCAACCGGGGGTCAATGAGCAGTTCTTC

v_call: TRBV6-6
j_call: TRBJ1-5
d_call: NA
clone_size: few
cdr3_aa: CASTVLGSHNQPQHF
cdr3_nt: TGTGCCAGCACCGTCCTGGGCTCCCACAATCAGCCCCAGCATTTT

v_call: TRBV7-9
j_call: TRBJ2-5
d_call: NA
clone_size: few
cdr3_aa: CASKEGGETQYF
cdr3_nt: TGTGCCAGCAAAGAGGGCGGGGAGACCCAGTACTTC

v_call: TRBV20-1
j_call: TRBJ1-2
d_call: TRBD1
clone_size: few
cdr3_aa: CSAFGQGDYGYTF
cdr3_nt: TGCAGTGCTTTCGGACAGGGTGACTATGGCTACACCTTC

v_call: TRBV7-8
j_call: TRBJ1-5
d_call: NA
clone_size: NA
cdr3_aa: CASSLVRGEPQHF
cdr3_nt: TGTGCCAGCAGCTTAGTCAGGGGAGAGCCCCAGCATTTT

v_call: TRBV7-2
j_call: TRBJ2-2
d_call: TRBD1
clone_size: NA
cdr3_aa: CASSKTGGPLKDTGELFF
cdr3_nt: TGTGCCAGCAGCAAGACAGGGGGCCCCCTCAAGGACACCGGGGAGCTGTTTTTT

v_call: TRBV27
j_call: TRBJ2-7
d_call: NA
clone_size: few
cdr3_aa: CASSLSPSPAQGYEQYF
cdr3_nt: TGTGCCAGCAGTTTATCACCCTCCCCAGCTCAGGGGTACGAGCAGTACTTC

v_call: TRBV7-9
j_call: TRBJ2-7
d_call: NA
clone_size: NA
cdr3_aa: CASSEDWLGYEQYF
cdr3_nt: TGTGCCAGCAGTGAGGACTGGTTGGGCTACGAGCAGTACTTC

v_call: TRBV12-3/TRBV12-4
j_call: TRBJ1-2
d_call: NA
clone_size: few
cdr3_aa: CASSWGSSSNGYTF
cdr3_nt: TGTGCCAGCAGTTGGGGTTCTTCCTCTAATGGCTACACCTTC

v_call: TRBV7-2
j_call: TRBJ2-5
d_call: TRBD1
clone_size: NA
cdr3_aa: CASSLRDRGGETQYF
cdr3_nt: TGTGCCAGCAGCCTAAGGGACAGGGGAGGAGAGACCCAGTACTTC

v_call: TRBV7-2
j_call: TRBJ1-3
d_call: NA
clone_size: few
cdr3_aa: CASSSRTDHSGNTIYF
cdr3_nt: TGTGCCAGCAGCTCCCGGACGGACCACTCTGGAAACACCATATATTTT

v_call: TRBV7-2
j_call: TRBJ2-1
d_call: TRBD2
clone_size: NA
cdr3_aa: CASSLGAGGPNEQFF
cdr3_nt: TGTGCCAGCAGCTTAGGAGCGGGGGGGCCCAATGAGCAGTTCTTC

v_call: TRBV6-4
j_call: TRBJ2-3
d_call: TRBD2
clone_size: NA
cdr3_aa: CASSEAGGGTDTQYF
cdr3_nt: TGTGCCAGCAGTGAGGCGGGGGGAGGCACAGATACGCAGTATTTT

v_call: TRBV7-4
j_call: TRBJ1-2
d_call: NA
clone_size: few
cdr3_aa: CASSLPGDYGYTF
cdr3_nt: TGTGCCAGCAGCTTACCAGGGGATTATGGCTACACCTTC

v_call: TRBV24-1
j_call: TRBJ2-1
d_call: TRBD1
clone_size: NA
cdr3_aa: CATSDPRQGSYNEQFF
cdr3_nt: TGTGCCACCAGTGATCCTAGACAGGGCTCCTACAATGAGCAGTTCTTC

v_call: TRBV7-9
j_call: TRBJ2-1
d_call: NA
clone_size: few
cdr3_aa: CASSLETGYNEQFF
cdr3_nt: TGTGCCAGCAGCTTAGAGACAGGCTACAATGAGCAGTTCTTC

v_call: TRBV7-2
j_call: TRBJ2-5
d_call: NA
clone_size: NA
cdr3_aa: CASSLDSRGFRETQYF
cdr3_nt: TGTGCCAGCAGCTTAGACAGCAGGGGATTTAGGGAGACCCAGTACTTC

v_call: TRBV7-8
j_call: TRBJ2-5
d_call: NA
clone_size: few
cdr3_aa: CASSLDLGWVGETQYF
cdr3_nt: TGTGCCAGCAGCTTAGATCTGGGTTGGGTCGGAGAGACCCAGTACTTC

v_call: TRBV12-3/TRBV12-4
j_call: TRBJ2-5
d_call: NA
clone_size: NA
cdr3_aa: CASSLEVRDPQETQYF
cdr3_nt: TGTGCCAGCAGTTTAGAAGTGCGGGACCCACAAGAGACCCAGTACTTC

v_call: TRBV20-1
j_call: TRBJ2-1
d_call: NA
clone_size: NA
cdr3_aa: CSATYRPSSYNEQFF
cdr3_nt: TGCAGTGCTACTTACAGACCGAGCTCCTACAATGAGCAGTTCTTC

v_call: TRBV27
j_call: TRBJ1-1
d_call: NA
clone_size: few
cdr3_aa: CASSLDWGGLNTEAFF
cdr3_nt: TGTGCCAGCAGTTTAGATTGGGGGGGGCTAAACACTGAAGCTTTCTTT

v_call: TRBV5-4
j_call: TRBJ1-1
d_call: TRBD1
clone_size: NA
cdr3_aa: CASSSQGATEAFF
cdr3_nt: TGTGCCAGCAGCTCGCAGGGGGCCACTGAAGCTTTCTTT

v_call: TRBV27
j_call: TRBJ2-1
d_call: NA
clone_size: few
cdr3_aa: CASSLRVGGGAASGNEQFF
cdr3_nt: TGTGCCAGCAGTTTAAGGGTTGGGGGCGGGGCAGCGTCGGGGAATGAGCAGTTCTTC

v_call: TRBV12-5
j_call: TRBJ2-7
d_call: TRBD1
clone_size: few
cdr3_aa: CASGAAPWTGEAEQYF
cdr3_nt: TGTGCTAGTGGGGCCGCTCCGTGGACAGGGGAGGCCGAGCAGTACTTC

v_call: TRBV6-5
j_call: TRBJ1-1
d_call: TRBD1
clone_size: NA
cdr3_aa: CATSLREQGDAEAFF
cdr3_nt: TGTGCCACCTCCTTGAGGGAACAGGGGGACGCTGAAGCTTTCTTT

v_call: TRBV7-9
j_call: TRBJ2-7
d_call: NA
clone_size: many
cdr3_aa: CASSLAFDTNYGEQYF
cdr3_nt: TGTGCCAGCAGCTTAGCGTTTGACACTAACTACGGGGAGCAGTACTTC

v_call: TRBV19
j_call: TRBJ2-7
d_call: TRBD1
clone_size: many
cdr3_aa: CASQTGTGSSYEQYF
cdr3_nt: TGTGCCAGTCAGACCGGGACAGGGAGCTCCTACGAGCAGTACTTC

v_call: TRBV6-5
j_call: TRBJ1-5
d_call: TRBD1
clone_size: NA
cdr3_aa: CASRPGQSSNQPQHF
cdr3_nt: TGTGCCAGCAGACCGGGACAGTCATCTAATCAGCCCCAGCATTTT

v_call: TRBV7-2
j_call: TRBJ2-7
d_call: NA
clone_size: NA
cdr3_aa: CASSPPGEGQYF
cdr3_nt: TGTGCCAGCAGCCCCCCGGGGGAAGGGCAGTACTTC

v_call: TRBV4-3
j_call: TRBJ2-2
d_call: NA
clone_size: NA
cdr3_aa: CASSQDTVAANTGELFF
cdr3_nt: TGCGCCAGCAGCCAAGATACGGTGGCAGCGAACACCGGGGAGCTGTTTTTT

v_call: TRBV29-1
j_call: TRBJ1-1
d_call: NA
clone_size: NA
cdr3_aa: CSVGGFTEAFF
cdr3_nt: TGCAGCGTTGGAGGGTTCACTGAAGCTTTCTTT

v_call: TRBV11-2
j_call: TRBJ2-3
d_call: TRBD1
clone_size: NA
cdr3_aa: CASSRGTGDSTDTQYF
cdr3_nt: TGTGCCAGCAGCCGCGGGACAGGGGATAGCACAGATACGCAGTATTTT

v_call: TRBV30
j_call: TRBJ1-1
d_call: NA
clone_size: NA
cdr3_aa: CAWSSWDVLNTEAFF
cdr3_nt: TGTGCCTGGAGTTCTTGGGACGTTCTGAACACTGAAGCTTTCTTT

v_call: TRBV4-1
j_call: TRBJ2-7
d_call: NA
clone_size: few
cdr3_aa: CASSQAVQATQYF
cdr3_nt: TGCGCCAGCAGCCAAGCCGTACAGGCGACGCAGTACTTC

v_call: TRBV30
j_call: TRBJ1-2
d_call: NA
clone_size: few
cdr3_aa: CAWSVREGSSYGYTF
cdr3_nt: TGTGCCTGGAGTGTACGCGAGGGATCAAGCTATGGCTACACCTTC

v_call: TRBV7-8
j_call: TRBJ2-1
d_call: TRBD2
clone_size: few
cdr3_aa: CASSLLAGGKNEQFF
cdr3_nt: TGTGCCAGCAGCCTACTAGCGGGGGGAAAAAATGAGCAGTTCTTC

v_call: TRBV7-3
j_call: TRBJ2-7
d_call: NA
clone_size: few
cdr3_aa: CASSFDRSYEQYF
cdr3_nt: TGTGCCAGCAGCTTCGATAGGTCATACGAGCAGTACTTC

v_call: TRBV28
j_call: TRBJ2-3
d_call: TRBD2
clone_size: few
cdr3_aa: CASSSLIAGGPSDTQYF
cdr3_nt: TGTGCCAGCAGTTCTCTGATAGCGGGGGGGCCTTCGGATACGCAGTATTTT

v_call: TRBV19
j_call: TRBJ2-7
d_call: NA
clone_size: NA
cdr3_aa: CASSADDYEQYF
cdr3_nt: TGTGCCAGTAGCGCGGACGACTACGAGCAGTACTTC

v_call: TRBV20-1
j_call: TRBJ2-5
d_call: TRBD2
clone_size: NA
cdr3_aa: CSAKNGGAEETQYF
cdr3_nt: TGCAGTGCAAAAAACGGGGGGGCGGAGGAGACCCAGTACTTC

v_call: TRBV6-5
j_call: TRBJ2-3
d_call: TRBD1
clone_size: NA
cdr3_aa: CASRGQFFSTDTQYF
cdr3_nt: TGTGCCAGCAGGGGACAGTTCTTTAGCACAGATACGCAGTATTTT

v_call: TRBV27
j_call: TRBJ1-5
d_call: NA
clone_size: NA
cdr3_aa: CASSSSGIRPQHF
cdr3_nt: NA

v_call: TRBV12-3/TRBV12-4
j_call: TRBJ1-5
d_call: NA
clone_size: NA
cdr3_aa: CASSFYLPGPDQPQHF
cdr3_nt: TGTGCCAGCAGTTTTTACCTCCCAGGGCCTGATCAGCCCCAGCATTTT

v_call: TRBV7-2
j_call: TRBJ2-3
d_call: NA
clone_size: NA
cdr3_aa: CASSYRPGRSDTQYF
cdr3_nt: TGTGCCAGCAGCTACCGACCGGGACGTTCAGATACGCAGTATTTT

v_call: TRBV28
j_call: TRBJ2-7
d_call: NA
clone_size: few
cdr3_aa: CASTDGSLYEQYF
cdr3_nt: TGTGCCAGTACCGACGGGTCCTTATACGAGCAGTACTTC

v_call: TRBV11-2
j_call: TRBJ1-2
d_call: NA
clone_size: NA
cdr3_aa: CASSPGQLLGDGYTF
cdr3_nt: TGTGCCAGCAGCCCAGGACAGTTACTCGGGGATGGCTACACCTTC

v_call: TRBV2
j_call: TRBJ2-1
d_call: TRBD2
clone_size: many
cdr3_aa: CASSPLGSGGSYNEQFF
cdr3_nt: TGTGCCAGCAGTCCTCTGGGAAGCGGGGGATCCTACAATGAGCAGTTCTTC